These T cell receptor beta chains were read from a single sample in a study of chronic HIV infection and antiretroviral therapy. TCRdb passed the 5' RACE reads through MiXCR, listing each CDR3 protein once. The table lists about 38,000 distinct CDR3 sequences, 8.2% of them singletons, with around 3% in the top ten. Sequences were obtained from peripheral blood. The receptors derive from an adult who had HIV and had not received antiretroviral therapy, or was an uninfected healthy control (not recorded which). Both conserved end residues are trimmed from each CDR3.

>TRBV28
ASSLGGQGVQY
>TRBV20-1
SACGSGGTDTQY
>TRBV18
ASSPPDWSYGYT
>TRBV5-1
ASSSQLAGGTGELF
>TRBV7-2
ASSSHLSGNTIY
>TRBV28
ASSTTGHGAKTQY
>TRBV20-1
SARDRQGGSNQPQH
>TRBV4-3
ASSHVGGYNEQF
>TRBV20-1
SAIYGGVGKNIQY
>TRBV20-1
SARDVARVYEQY
>TRBV6-2/TRBV6-3
ASSYTSGRTYNEQF
>TRBV28
AILSGRRADTQY
>TRBV11-3
ASSGRGVQTQY
>TRBV18
ASSPPPGREQY
>TRBV4-1
ASSSPSRNTEAF
>TRBV20-1
SARDQGLGYYEQY
>TRBV10-3
AISESDEQY
>TRBV5-1
ASSLVGGQKLAGATGELF
>TRBV7-3
ASSSRVLDTQY
>TRBV10-2
ASSERLAYTGELF
>TRBV28
ASSLPAGPYGTEAF
>TRBV6-6
ASSYSDAGLMGYT
>TRBV29-1
SVEERAHHYEQY
>TRBV28
ASSPLSFVGTDTQY
>TRBV5-6
ASSSGLAGELGTDTQY
>TRBV4-2
ASSQDRRQY
>TRBV6-5
ASSYGTSGKETQY
>TRBV29-1
SVEEGGGTEAF
>TRBV5-1
ASSLVIGMMNTEAF
>TRBV2
ARGSEGGYGYT
>TRBV7-3
ASSPTGGTEAF
>TRBV12-3/TRBV12-4
ATSEEDGTYNEQF
>TRBV15
ATSRDSGRPSTDTQY
>TRBV5-5
ASSSDRGTEAF